These 2 T cell receptor beta chains were sequenced from one sample in a study of blood T cell repertoires in COVID-19. Sequencing used immunoSEQ multiplex PCR; TCRdb keeps in-frame clones, though not all of them. The sample contains approximately 150,000 clones, around 80% of which appear only once. The sample consisted of PBMCs or T cells enriched from blood (not recorded which). These receptors came from a man in his forties with acute COVID-19.

This chain uses TRBV5-6 with TRBJ2-3; D gene ambiguous. Germline-derived CDR1 and CDR2 are SGHDT and YYEEEE. This CDR3 spans 14 amino acids. V shed 0 bases and J shed 0 bases, with 5 bases lying between them. The CDR3 sequence is CASSLAGSTDTQYF. The CDR3 DNA is TGTGCCAGCAGCTTGGCAGGTAGCACAGATACGCAGTATTTT.

The V call is TRBV18, the J call TRBJ2-5; 11 bases align to TRBD2. There are 15 residues in the CDR3. The V gene end was trimmed by 6 bases and the J gene end by 4 bases; junction bases not matched to a gene: 7. In germline, CDR1 is KGHSH, CDR2 LQKENI. The CDR3 spells CASSLLAGVGETQYF. The CDR3, as DNA: TGTGCCAGCTCGCTACTAGCGGGAGTAGGAGAGACCCAGTACTTC.